Detailed here is one T cell receptor (beta chain). Antigen unknown. The V gene's germline CDR1 is SGHDT and CDR2 YYEEEE. The V segment lost 5 bases and the J segment 7 bases; nucleotides outside the gene matches: 11. The CDR3 covers 16 residues. The sample comes from a study of cytomegalovirus exposure and HLA in healthy donors. Study results and limitations: TCR association rates varied by HLA locus in a later analysis, with DRB1 highest and HLA-C lowest. What was likely a sequencing artifact was a cluster of highly shared sequence variants. Analysis performed later found over 15,000 TCR beta sequences associated with HLA alleles at 0.05 false discovery rate. Earlier analysis looked at TCR beta V segments, and most were productive about 90% or about 30% of the time.

The study ran its PCR with 60 Vbeta and 13 Jbeta primers. Here immunoSEQ multiplex PCR was the method, and the copy in TCRdb shows in-frame clones only, minus some. The data show over 95,000 clones, over 65% seen once. This receptor was taken from a female donor in good health and CMV-seronegative. The chain uses TRBV5-6 and TRBJ1-6, with TRBD1 identical over 8 bases. The specimen was PBMCs. CDR3 in amino acids: CASRPGSTGENSPLHF. CDR3 bases: TGTGCCAGCAGGCCTGGTTCGACAGGGGAGAATTCACCCCTCCACTTT.